Listed here is a single T cell receptor beta chain. It was with random hexamers that roughly 0.45 to 1 ug RNA was reverse transcribed. The immunoSEQ assay covered 54 Vbeta and 13 Jbeta segments for CDR3. From the immunoSEQ multiplex PCR reads, TCRdb called clonotypes with MiXCR, one entry per CDR3 protein. The sample comprises about 25,000 distinct CDR3 sequences, 94% of which are singletons, and 0.25% to 0.3% rests with the top ten. V was shortened by 5 bases and J by 1 base, with 14 bases between the two germline ends. Germline V lookup: CDR1 SQVTM, CDR2 ANQGSEA. CDR3 length: 14 residues. These data originate in a study of CD8 T cells in Susac syndrome. Healthy donors formed controls matched for age and sex. In contrast to the negatively isolated CD8+ and CD4+ T cells, TEMRA cells were FACS-enriched.

The clonotype was recovered from a human donor in good health. J is TRBJ2-5 and V is TRBV29-1, with D hard to call. Sequenced: CD8+ T cells from PBMCs. The CDR3 DNA reads TGCAGCGTTAGGCAGGTGGGGATCCAAGAGACCCAGTACTTC. It is translated as CSVRQVGIQETQYF.